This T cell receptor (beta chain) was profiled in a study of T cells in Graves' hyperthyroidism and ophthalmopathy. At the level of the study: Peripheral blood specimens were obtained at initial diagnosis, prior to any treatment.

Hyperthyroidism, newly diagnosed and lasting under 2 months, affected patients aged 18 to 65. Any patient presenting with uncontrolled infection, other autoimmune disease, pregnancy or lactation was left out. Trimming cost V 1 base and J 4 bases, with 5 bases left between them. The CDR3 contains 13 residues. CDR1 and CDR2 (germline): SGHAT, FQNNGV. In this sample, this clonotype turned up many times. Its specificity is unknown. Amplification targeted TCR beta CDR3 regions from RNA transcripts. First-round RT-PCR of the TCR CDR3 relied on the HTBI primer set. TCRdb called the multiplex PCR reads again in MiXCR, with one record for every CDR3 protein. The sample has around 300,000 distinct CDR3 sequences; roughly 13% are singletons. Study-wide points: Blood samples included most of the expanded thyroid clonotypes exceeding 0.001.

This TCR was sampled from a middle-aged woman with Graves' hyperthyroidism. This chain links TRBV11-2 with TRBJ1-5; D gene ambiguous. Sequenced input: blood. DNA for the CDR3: TGTGCCAGCAGCTTAGGACCGAATCAGCCCCAGCATTTT. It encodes CASSLGPNQPQHF.